This T cell receptor (beta chain) was sequenced during a study of cytomegalovirus exposure and HLA in healthy donors. The table lists this clone with a few counts. The CDR3 totals 11 residues. CDR1 is DFQATT, CDR2 SNEGSKA, per germline (reference sequence). The germline V and J ends were trimmed by 6 bases and 4 bases, with 9 bases remaining between them. This PCR relied on a set of 60 Vbeta primers and 13 Jbeta primers. Sequenced by immunoSEQ multiplex PCR; TCRdb stores in-frame clones only, minus some. The sample holds about 180,000 clones, 82% seen once. V usage is TRBV20-1 and J usage is TRBJ2-5; no clear D gene. The clonotype originates from a man aged 40-55 years in good health and CMV-seronegative. Sequences were obtained from PBMCs. The CDR3 region has the DNA TGCAGTGCCGCCGTGAGAGAGACCCAGTACTTC. It yields the protein CSAAVRETQYF.